Each of the 32 T cell receptor beta chains below was sequenced from the same sample in a study of T cell changes during pregnancy in multiple sclerosis. Method: immunoSEQ multiplex PCR; TCRdb's copy keeps in-frame clones and lacks some. The sample lists tens of thousands of clones; roughly 92% were seen once. This sample comprised peripheral blood, obtained in the third trimester of pregnancy. The receptors stem from a female donor in good health, enrolled as a control in a pregnancy study.

This clone has only one observation. The chain uses TRBV11-1 and TRBJ1-1; no definite D call. V lost 5 bases to trimming and J lost 4 bases, with 17 bases between them. From germline, CDR1 is SGHAT and CDR2 FQDESV (reference sequence). The CDR3 totals 15 residues. This CDR3 reads CASSPKQGRSTEAFF. The CDR3 DNA is TGTGCCAGCAGCCCGAAACAAGGGAGGTCCACTGAAGCTTTCTTT.

This clone was recorded once. The J gene is TRBJ2-7, the V gene TRBV7-2; 10 bases are shared with TRBD1. V shed 3 bases, J shed 4 bases, and the junction held 12 bases outside the gene matches. The germline gives CDR1 SGHTA, CDR2 FQGNSA. This CDR3 has 17 residues. The CDR3 DNA follows: TGTGCCAGCAGCTTCCGGACAGGGGGGTTCTCAGTATACGAGCAGTACTTC. Amino acids: CASSFRTGGFSVYEQYF.

The chain has TRBV2 and TRBJ2-5, with TRBD2 identical over 9 bases. Germline values: CDR1 SNHLY, CDR2 FYNNEI. V lost 8 bases and J lost 3; bases outside the gene matches: 7. The CDR3 length is 14 residues. CDR3 loop: CASWSSGGKETQYF. Here the CDR3 DNA reads TGTGCCAGCTGGAGTAGCGGGGGTAAAGAGACCCAGTACTTC.

By frequency in the sample, this clone is medium-sized (0.01 to 0.1%). J is TRBJ2-7 and V is TRBV27; a possible D gene is TRBD2 (7 bases). Germline assignment: CDR1 MNHEY and CDR2 SMNVEV (reference sequence). CDR3 length: 16 amino acids. Trimming stripped 2 bases from V and 1 base from J, with 15 bases between. Written as DNA, the CDR3 is TGTGCCAGCAGTTTAAGGGGGGGACGGGGATCCTACGAGCAGTACTTC. This encodes CASSLRGGRGSYEQYF.

The chain joins TRBV12-5 to TRBJ2-2; a weak D match, TRBD1 (6 bases). The CDR3 length is 13 residues. V lost 3 bases, J lost 6 bases, and 8 bases lay in between. Germline V gene data show CDR1 as LGHNT and CDR2 as FRNRAP. In DNA form, the CDR3 reads TGTGCTAGTGGTTTAGAGGGGGCCGGGGAGCTGTTTTTT. Its translation is CASGLEGAGELFF. The variable domain in full, completed from reference TRBV12-5 and TRBJ2-2, reads DARVTQTPRHKVTEMGQEVTMRCQPILGHNTVFWYRQTMMQGLELLAYFRNRAPLDDSGMPKDRFSAEMPDATLATLKIQPSEPRDSAVYFCASGLEGAGELFFGEGSRLTVL.

V and J are TRBV6-5 and TRBJ2-7, with 7 nucleotides matching TRBD1. Trimming at V came to 7 bases and at J to 2 bases, leaving 5 bases not matched to a gene. The germline V gene encodes CDR1 MNHEY and CDR2 SVGAGI. This CDR3 is 13 amino acids long. The CDR3 DNA reads as TGTGCCAGCACCGGGACAGCCCCCTACGAGCAGTACTTC. Translating it yields CASTGTAPYEQYF.

The chain recombines TRBV5-1 with TRBJ2-2, with D maybe TRBD1 (6 bases). Germline lookup yields CDR1 SGHRS and CDR2 YFSETQ. The V and J ends lost 4 bases and 5 bases respectively, with 6 bases between them. This CDR3 has 12 amino acids. CDR3 DNA sequence: TGCGCCAGCAGCCAGGGGACCGGGGAGCTGTTTTTT. Translated, it gives CASSQGTGELFF.

Only one count was recorded for this clone. The gene calls are TRBV9 and TRBJ1-2; D ambiguous. Trimming left V 0 bases short and J 1 base short, with 4 bases between. Germline V CDR1 and CDR2: SGDLS, YYNGEE. CDR3 length: 13 amino acids. The CDR3 loop reads CASSVAVNYGYTF. In DNA form, the CDR3 reads TGTGCCAGCAGCGTAGCAGTTAACTATGGCTACACCTTC.

V usage is TRBV9 and J usage is TRBJ2-3; D may be TRBD1 (5 bases). This CDR3 has 13 residues. Germline loops: CDR1 SGDLS, CDR2 YYNGEE. Trimming left V 2 bases short and J 2 bases short, with 6 bases between. CDR3: CASSVGPTDTQYF. The CDR3 bases are TGTGCCAGCAGCGTGGGGCCCACAGATACGCAGTATTTT. Filled out from reference TRBV9 and TRBJ2-3, the complete variable domain reads DSGVTQTPKHLITATGQRVTLRCSPRSGDLSVYWYQQSLDQGLQFLIQYYNGEERAKGNILERFSAQQFPDLHSELNLSSLELGDSALYFCASSVGPTDTQYFGPGTRLTVL.

The chain recombines TRBV15 with TRBJ1-1; 10 nucleotides match TRBD1. This CDR3 has 17 amino acids. Unmatched junction bases numbered 7, after V lost 3 bases and J lost 0 bases. The V gene's germline CDR1 is LNHNV and CDR2 YYDKDF (reference sequence). The CDR3 protein is CATSRVGQGGLNTEAFF. DNA for the CDR3: TGTGCCACCAGCAGGGTTGGACAGGGGGGTTTGAACACTGAAGCTTTCTTT.

The rearrangement joins TRBV10-3 to TRBJ2-3; 8 nucleotides match TRBD2. Germline V gives CDR1 ENHRY, CDR2 SYGVKD. The V segment lost 8 bases and the J segment 1 base; nucleotides outside the gene matches: 5. The CDR3 totals 14 residues. CDR3 in DNA: TGTGCCATCGGCCCAGCGGGAGGCACAGATACGCAGTATTTT. This sequence encodes CAIGPAGGTDTQYF.

Regarding this clone: One end of the junction fails to match germline, which may point to a read error. This chain connects TRBV7-2 to TRBJ2-3, with D uncertain. This CDR3 region has 14 residues. Germline V gene sequence: CDR1 SGHTA, CDR2 FQGNSA. The CDR3 bases are TGTGCCAGCACCTTAACTTCTGGCACAGATACGCAGTATTTT. Protein: CASTLTSGTDTQYF.

In its sample, this clone was seen a few times. The chain links TRBV10-3 to TRBJ1-1; no firm D call. This CDR3 region has 13 residues. Germline V gives CDR1 ENHRY, CDR2 SYGVKD. The V and J ends lost 2 bases and 1 base respectively, with 5 bases between them. Written as DNA, the CDR3 is TGTGCCATCAGTGAGGGCAGGAACACTGAAGCTTTCTTT. Translated: CAISEGRNTEAFF.

The chain recombines TRBV28 with TRBJ2-1; TRBD2 matches 11 bases. V gave up 5 bases and J gave up 8 bases; unmatched junction bases: 11. The germline gives CDR1 MDHEN, CDR2 SYDVKM. The CDR3 runs 16 residues. CDR3 nucleotide sequence: TGTGCCAGCAGTCCCCTGCCGGTAGCGGGGGGGCATGAGCAGTTCTTC. Encoded protein: CASSPLPVAGGHEQFF.

This clone was picked up one time. This rearrangement joins TRBV5-4 to TRBJ1-2; 8 nucleotides line up with TRBD1. This CDR3 contains 14 residues. Trimming cost V 1 base and J 2 bases; bases outside gene matches: 1. Germline assignment: CDR1 SGHNT and CDR2 YYREEE (reference sequence). CDR3 bases: TGTGCCAGCAGCTTGCAGGGGGCAAACTATGGCTACACCTTC. Translation gives CASSLQGANYGYTF. Full variable domain (outside the CDR3, taken from reference TRBV5-4 and TRBJ1-2): ETGVTQSPTHLIKTRGQQVTLRCSSQSGHNTVSWYQQALGQGPQFIFQYYREEENGRGNFPPRFSGLQFPNYSSELNVNALELDDSALYLCASSLQGANYGYTFGSGTRLTVV.

V and J are TRBV19 and TRBJ1-1; TRBD1 is a possible D gene (6 bases). V lost 8 bases and J 5 bases, leaving 12 bases between the germline ends. The germline gives CDR1 LNHDA, CDR2 SQIVND (reference sequence). There are 12 residues in the CDR3. CDR3 coding DNA: TGTGCCAGTCGTCAACAGGGAACTGAAGCTTTCTTT. It encodes CASRQQGTEAFF.

The chain joins TRBV4-1 to TRBJ1-3; D is uncertain. The V end lost 4 bases, the J end lost 0 bases, and 13 bases lay between the germline ends. Per the germline V gene, CDR1 is MGHRA and CDR2 is YSYEKL. This CDR3 region has 16 residues. The CDR3: CASSLSSTVSGNTIYF. The CDR3 bases are TGCGCCAGCAGCCTGAGTAGCACCGTCTCTGGAAACACCATATATTTT.

This chain uses TRBV19 with TRBJ1-5; weak D call: TRBD1 (6 bases). This CDR3 region has 15 residues. From germline, CDR1 is LNHDA and CDR2 SQIVND (reference sequence). Trimming removed 3 bases from V and 0 bases from J, with 9 bases in between. CDR3 in amino acids: CASSIDRYSNQPQHF. The CDR3 bases are TGTGCCAGTAGTATCGACAGGTATAGCAATCAGCCCCAGCATTTT.

This clone was seen a single time. The rearrangement links TRBV30 to TRBJ1-4; weak D call: TRBD1 (6 bases). The V end lost 0 bases, the J end lost 7 bases, and 12 bases lay between the germline ends. The CDR3 runs to 14 residues. Looked up from germline, CDR1 is GTSNPN and CDR2 is SVGIG (reference sequence). The DNA for the CDR3 is TGTGCCTGGAGTGTAGCAAGGGGGGGTGAAAAACTGTTTTTT. This codes for CAWSVARGGEKLFF.

V is TRBV7-3 and J is TRBJ2-2, with 14 positions matching TRBD2. This CDR3 has 15 residues. Germline trimming cut 5 bases from V and 5 bases from J; bases unmatched to any gene: 1. CDR1 SGHTA and CDR2 FQGTGA come from the germline V gene. The CDR3: CASSGLAGGTGELFF. Here the CDR3 DNA reads TGTGCCAGCAGCGGACTAGCGGGAGGTACCGGGGAGCTGTTTTTT.

The chain couples TRBV5-1 to TRBJ1-4; D is possibly TRBD1 (5 bases). V was shortened by 1 base and J by 1 base, with 5 bases between the two germline ends. The CDR3 totals 14 residues. Per the germline V gene, CDR1 is SGHRS and CDR2 is YFSETQ. The CDR3 DNA sequence: TGCGCCAGCAGCTTGAGGGGAACTAATGAAAAACTGTTTTTT. Translating it yields CASSLRGTNEKLFF.

V gene TRBV28 combines with J gene TRBJ1-2, with D tentatively TRBD1 (5 bases). From germline, CDR1 is MDHEN and CDR2 SYDVKM. The germline V and J ends were trimmed by 6 bases and 1 base, with 9 bases remaining between them. The CDR3 sequence is 13 residues long. The CDR3 protein is CASSSGYNYGYTF. The CDR3 DNA reads as TGTGCCAGCAGCTCAGGGTATAACTATGGCTACACCTTC.

V and J are TRBV25-1 and TRBJ2-1, with TRBD2 identical over 10 bases. V lost 2 bases and J lost 9; bases outside the gene matches: 13. The CDR3 totals 17 residues. Germline-derived CDR1 and CDR2 are MGHDK and SYGVNS. CDR3 nucleotide sequence: TGTGCCAGCAGTGAACCTGATAGGCTAGCGGGAGAGGGTGAGCAGTTCTTC. Translated: CASSEPDRLAGEGEQFF. Together with reference TRBV25-1 and TRBJ2-1, the CDR3 gives the full variable domain: EADIYQTPRYLVIGTGKKITLECSQTMGHDKMYWYQQDPGMELHLIHYSYGVNSTEKGDLSSESTVSRIRTEHFPLTLESARPSHTSQYLCASSEPDRLAGEGEQFFGPGTRLTVL.

This sequence joins TRBV6-1 and TRBJ1-5; 7 bases line up with TRBD1. CDR1 is MNHNS, CDR2 SASEGT, per germline. This CDR3 is built from 14 residues. The junction had 1 base not matched to a gene; V was cut back by 3 bases and J by 2 bases. In DNA form, the CDR3 reads TGTGCCAGCAGTGACGGACAGGGCAATCAGCCCCAGCATTTT. Residues: CASSDGQGNQPQHF.

The V call is TRBV11-2, the J call TRBJ2-1; TRBD2 aligns across 10 bases. Germline values: CDR1 SGHAT, CDR2 FQNNGV. This CDR3 has 16 amino acids. V shed 2 bases and J 6 bases; nucleotides not matched to a gene: 7. The CDR3 coding sequence is TGTGCCAGCAGCTTATTTACTAGCGGGGTGGGCAATGAGCAGTTCTTC. It encodes CASSLFTSGVGNEQFF. The variable domain in full, with the rest retrieved from reference TRBV11-2 and TRBJ2-1, is EAGVAQSPRYKIIEKRQSVAFWCNPISGHATLYWYQQILGQGPKLLIQFQNNGVVDDSQLPKDRFSAERLKGVDSTLKIQPAKLEDSAVYLCASSLFTSGVGNEQFFGPGTRLTVL.

CDR3 in amino acids: CASSPEEGKVFF. The CDR3 nucleotides read TGTGCCAGCAGCCCAGAGGAGGGGAAGGTGTTTTTT. The chain carries TRBV9 and TRBJ2-2; perhaps TRBD2 as D (6 bases). Looked up from germline, CDR1 is SGDLS and CDR2 is YYNGEE. With 4 bases removed from V and 15 bases from J, the gap between germline ends came to 16 bases. The CDR3 spans 12 residues.

The rearrangement uses TRBV14 and TRBJ1-2, with D uncertain. V lost 0 bases to trimming and J lost 0 bases, with 8 bases between them. Germline CDR1 SGHDN, CDR2 FVKESK. This CDR3 is 15 amino acids long. DNA for the CDR3: TGTGCCAGCAGCCAAGATCTTGGAGCTAACTATGGCTACACCTTC. It codes for CASSQDLGANYGYTF.

The chain links TRBV6-1 to TRBJ2-5, with 10 bases matching TRBD2. The better agreement between TRBJ2-7 and the DNA end casts doubt on the J call. Germline-derived CDR1 and CDR2 are MNHNS and SASEGT. The CDR3 loop spans 15 amino acids. DNA for the CDR3: TGTGCCAGCAGTGTGTTAGCGGGGGGTGTCTACGAGCAGTACTTC. Residues: CASSVLAGGVYEQYF.

The J gene is TRBJ2-3, the V gene TRBV6-6; the match to TRBD2 covers 10 bases. The ends lost 7 bases at V and 0 bases at J; junction bases unmatched: 7. CDR1 and CDR2 from the germline V gene are MNHNY and SVGAGI (reference sequence). This CDR3 comprises 16 residues. The CDR3 region is CASTRSGGGSTDTQYF. CDR3 nucleotide sequence: TGTGCCAGCACCAGAAGCGGGGGGGGAAGCACAGATACGCAGTATTTT.

The gene calls are TRBV30 and TRBJ2-7; D is possibly TRBD1 (6 bases). The CDR3 covers 13 residues. The V end lost 0 bases, the J end lost 1 base, and 7 bases lay between the germline ends. Germline V CDR1 and CDR2: GTSNPN, SVGIG (reference sequence). The CDR3 DNA sequence: TGTGCCTGGAGTGTACAGGGTTCCTACGAGCAGTACTTC. It translates to CAWSVQGSYEQYF.

The chain employs TRBV11-3 and TRBJ2-1; 8 nucleotides agree with TRBD2. Trimming cost V 2 bases and J 8 bases; bases outside gene matches: 8. CDR1 is SGHNT and CDR2 is YENEEA in the germline V gene. The CDR3 consists of 15 residues. CDR3 residues: CASSLPGLGIHEQFF. The CDR3 bases are TGTGCCAGCAGCTTACCGGGACTAGGTATCCATGAGCAGTTCTTC.

This chain uses TRBV18 with TRBJ2-3, with D uncertain. Trimming stripped 0 bases from V and 6 bases from J, with 7 bases between. This CDR3 is 13 amino acids long. The germline V gene encodes CDR1 KGHSH and CDR2 LQKENI. In DNA form, the CDR3 reads TGTGCCAGCTCACCACCGCTAGGCGATACGCAGTATTTT. The encoded protein is CASSPPLGDTQYF.